A single sample gave rise to the 21 T cell receptor beta chains below, sequenced in a study of shared clonotypes between healthy human individuals. The table came from immunoSEQ multiplex PCR; TCRdb's copy has only in-frame clones and leaves some out. The repertoire holds fewer than 600,000 clones, with 70% to 80% as singletons. Input material: PBMCs. The receptors here all came from a woman aged 40 to 50 in good health. Some clones in this sample may be carry-over from other donors' samples.

This rearrangement joins TRBV18 to TRBJ2-3; D ambiguous. The CDR3 loop spans 17 amino acids. V was cut by 6 bases and J by 0 bases, with 19 bases left in between. Germline V gene sequence: CDR1 KGHSH, CDR2 LQKENI. The CDR3 coding sequence is TGTGCCAGCTCCCTGGACCAGACGTATTCTAGCACAGATACGCAGTATTTT. Its protein is CASSLDQTYSSTDTQYF.

The chain uses TRBV25-1 and TRBJ2-7; 10 bases match TRBD2. CDR3 length: 18 amino acids. The germline V gene has CDR1 MGHDK and CDR2 SYGVNS. V trimming: 0 bases; J trimming: 5 bases; junction bases outside the gene matches: 13. The CDR3 is CASSEYILLSGRANEQYF. CDR3 sequence (DNA): TGTGCCAGCAGTGAATATATTCTGCTGAGCGGGAGGGCTAACGAGCAGTACTTC.

V and J are TRBV4-3 and TRBJ2-1; 11 positions agree with TRBD1. The CDR3 is made up of 15 amino acids. CDR1 LGHNA and CDR2 YSLEER come from the germline V gene. The J segment lost 8 bases and the V segment lost 6 bases, leaving 9 bases of the junction unmatched. The DNA of the CDR3 is TGCGCCAGCAGTCTTCGGACAGGGGGCAATGATGAGCAGTTCTTC. This gives the protein CASSLRTGGNDEQFF.

The chain's CDR3 is CASTGGSGANVLTF. The CDR3 DNA sequence: TGTGCCAGCACGGGGGGCTCTGGGGCCAACGTCCTGACTTTC. The rearrangement uses TRBV6-6 and TRBJ2-6; TRBD2 matches at 7 bases. V shed 7 bases and J 0 bases; nucleotides not matched to a gene: 0. This CDR3 spans 14 amino acids. Per germline, CDR1 MNHNY and CDR2 SVGAGI (reference sequence).

This clone was seen a few times. The chain combines TRBV29-1 with TRBJ1-1, with D uncertain. Deletions cut 1 base from V and 1 base from J, with 10 bases between. The germline gives CDR1 SQVTM, CDR2 ANQGSEA. The length of the CDR3 is 14 residues. CDR3 sequence reads: CSVEVGARNTEAFF. CDR3 coding DNA: TGCAGCGTTGAAGTTGGAGCTCGGAACACTGAAGCTTTCTTT.

This clone was seen only a few times. The chain has TRBV2 and TRBJ1-5; 11 bases map to TRBD1. This CDR3 is built from 15 residues. Germline V gene data show CDR1 as SNHLY and CDR2 as FYNNEI. V shed 6 bases, J shed 4 bases, and the junction held 5 bases outside the gene matches. The chain's CDR3 is CASRTGTGGNQPQHF. In nucleotides, the CDR3 is TGTGCCAGCAGAACCGGGACAGGGGGAAATCAGCCCCAGCATTTT.

This sequence joins TRBV11-2 and TRBJ1-6; 10 positions match TRBD1. The CDR3 contains 17 residues. The V and J ends lost 4 bases and 10 bases, in that order; junction bases with no gene match: 13. Germline V CDR1 and CDR2: SGHAT, FQNNGV. In DNA, the CDR3 is TGTGCCAGCAGCTCCCGAAGGACAGGGGGATTCGCGTCACCCCTCCACTTT. Translating it yields CASSSRRTGGFASPLHF.

V gene TRBV30 combines with J gene TRBJ2-7; possibly TRBD2 for D (5 bases). This CDR3 comprises 13 residues. Trimming stripped 4 bases from V and 1 base from J, with 11 bases between. Looked up from germline, CDR1 is GTSNPN and CDR2 is SVGIG (reference sequence). CDR3 sequence reads: CAWTPPGSYEQYF. The CDR3 DNA reads as TGTGCCTGGACCCCCCCGGGGTCCTACGAGCAGTACTTC.

The chain has TRBV9 and TRBJ2-1; 9 nucleotides match TRBD2. CDR3 length equals 16 residues. The V segment lost 4 bases and the J segment 14 bases; nucleotides outside the gene matches: 19. Looked up from germline, CDR1 is SGDLS and CDR2 is YYNGEE. CDR3 sequence: CASSPTLGGLAGLKFF. CDR3 in DNA: TGTGCCAGCAGCCCCACCCTAGGGGGGCTAGCGGGATTAAAGTTCTTC.

The rearrangement links TRBV19 to TRBJ1-5, with D possibly matching TRBD1 (5 bases). The V end lost 5 bases, the J end lost 0 bases, and 8 bases lay between the germline ends. The CDR3 is 14 amino acids. CDR1 and CDR2 (germline): LNHDA, SQIVND (reference sequence). The CDR3 loop is CASSGRDSNQPQHF. The CDR3 coding sequence is TGTGCCAGTAGTGGCAGGGATAGCAATCAGCCCCAGCATTTT.

V is TRBV4-1 and J is TRBJ2-3; D possibly corresponds to TRBD2 (5 bases). Germline V gene sequence: CDR1 MGHRA, CDR2 YSYEKL. The CDR3 sequence is 16 residues long. V lost 1 base and J lost 2, with 13 bases in between. CDR3 residues: CASSQGQRRNTDTQYF. The DNA for the CDR3 is TGCGCCAGCAGCCAAGGTCAGCGGAGAAACACAGATACGCAGTATTTT.

J is TRBJ2-7 and V is TRBV19; 8 bases align to TRBD1. The CDR3 totals 13 residues. Germline-derived CDR1 and CDR2 are LNHDA and SQIVND (reference sequence). V shed 10 bases and J 3 bases; nucleotides not matched to a gene: 8. CDR3 protein: CATRQGLLYEQYF. DNA for the CDR3: TGTGCCACTAGACAGGGGCTACTCTACGAGCAGTACTTC. The entire variable domain, with the rest obtained from reference TRBV19 and TRBJ2-7, is as follows: DGGITQSPKYLFRKEGQNVTLSCEQNLNHDAMYWYRQDPGQGLRLIYYSQIVNDFQKGDIAEGYSVSREKKESFPLTVTSAQKNPTAFYLCATRQGLLYEQYFGPGTRLTVT.

The genes are TRBV7-8 and TRBJ2-3; TRBD1 might be the D (6 bases). Trimming took 4 bases from V and 0 from J, leaving 11 bases between them. CDR1 SGHVS and CDR2 FQNEAQ come from the germline V gene. CDR3 size: 15 residues. The chain's CDR3 is CASSYRVESTDTQYF. CDR3 nucleotide sequence: TGTGCCAGCAGCTACAGGGTCGAGAGCACAGATACGCAGTATTTT.

The rearrangement uses TRBV6-6 and TRBJ2-7, with D unresolved. CDR1 is MNHNY, CDR2 SVGAGI, per germline (reference sequence). This CDR3 region has 13 residues. Trimming removed 7 bases from V and 4 bases from J, with 14 bases in between. CDR3 residues: CASTVKIRYEQYF. The CDR3 nucleotides read TGTGCCAGCACGGTGAAGATTCGGTACGAGCAGTACTTC.

The rearrangement links TRBV28 to TRBJ1-1; 10 bases agree with TRBD1. The CDR3 consists of 14 residues. The germline CDR1 and CDR2 sequences are MDHEN and SYDVKM. The V segment lost 2 bases and the J segment 3 bases; nucleotides outside the gene matches: 0. CDR3 DNA sequence: TGTGCCAGCAGTTTAGGGACAGGGGACACTGAAGCTTTCTTT. Its translation is CASSLGTGDTEAFF.

The rearrangement joins TRBV28 to TRBJ2-3; D is undetermined. Deletions cut 5 bases from V and 5 bases from J, with 11 bases between. The CDR3 runs 13 residues. Germline V lookup: CDR1 MDHEN, CDR2 SYDVKM. CDR3 nucleotide sequence: TGTGCCAGCAGTCACCACTTGGGAGATACGCAGTATTTT. It translates to CASSHHLGDTQYF.

The J gene is TRBJ2-7, the V gene TRBV5-4, with 7 bases matching TRBD2. Trimming removed 4 bases from V and 5 bases from J; junction bases left unmatched: 12. The CDR3 spans 15 residues. From germline, CDR1 is SGHNT and CDR2 YYREEE (reference sequence). In DNA, the CDR3 is TGTGCCAGCAGCGGCTCCCGTGCTAGCGGTAACGAGCAGTACTTC. Translation gives CASSGSRASGNEQYF.

This chain uses TRBV9 with TRBJ2-1; 10 nucleotides align to TRBD2. The J segment lost 3 bases and the V segment lost 3 bases, leaving 3 bases of the junction unmatched. CDR3 length equals 15 residues. The V gene's germline CDR1 is SGDLS and CDR2 YYNGEE. The chain's CDR3 is CASSDPSGSYNEQFF. CDR3 sequence (DNA): TGTGCCAGCAGCGACCCTAGCGGGAGCTACAATGAGCAGTTCTTC.

The chain is built from TRBV7-2 and TRBJ1-5; 10 bases match TRBD1. The CDR3 runs 15 residues. Germline assignment: CDR1 SGHTA and CDR2 FQGNSA. With 4 bases clipped from V and 7 bases from J, the junction kept 7 bases outside the gene matches. The CDR3 nucleotides read TGTGCCAGCAGCTACCGGGACAGGGGCGGCCAGCCCCAGCATTTT. Its translation: CASSYRDRGGQPQHF.

The J gene is TRBJ2-7, the V gene TRBV18; 12 positions match TRBD2. J was trimmed by 3 bases and V by 8 bases; bases with no gene match: 8. The germline gives CDR1 KGHSH, CDR2 LQKENI. The CDR3 covers 15 residues. The CDR3 nucleotides are TGTGCCAGCGCCGAGACTAGCGGGAGAAACTACGAGCAGTACTTC. As protein: CASAETSGRNYEQYF.

This clone was observed a single time. CDR3 in DNA: TGTGCCACTCGATCCGGCGGGGACAGCAATCAGCCCCAGCATTTT. Its translation: CATRSGGDSNQPQHF. The chain combines TRBV19 with TRBJ1-5; a weak D match, TRBD1 (5 bases). Trimming left V 10 bases short and J 1 base short, with 17 bases between. Looked up from germline, CDR1 is LNHDA and CDR2 is SQIVND (reference sequence). The CDR3 sequence is 15 residues long.